This T cell receptor beta chain was sequenced for a study of blood T cell repertoires in COVID-19. The CDR3 sequence is 16 residues long. V was pared by 4 bases and J by 2 bases, with 12 bases of the junction left unmatched. The germline V gene encodes CDR1 SGHNT and CDR2 YYREEE (reference sequence). As originally analysed: Reference gene primer amplification gave estimated nucleated cell counts. Measured with immunoSEQ multiplex PCR; TCRdb has only the in-frame clones, and not every one. Clone size and the V and J calls come from that table; the DNA yielded D and trimming. This sample yields over 65,000 clones, of which around nine tenths are seen a single time; 8% to 10% belongs to the top ten.

The gene calls are TRBV5-4 and TRBJ2-7, with 7 positions matching TRBD2. This TCR was sampled from a human donor in a cohort sampled during active COVID-19. The source material was peripheral blood. CDR3 in amino acids: CASSPLSAGVPYEQYF. DNA for the CDR3: TGTGCCAGCAGCCCGTTATCGGCGGGAGTACCCTACGAGCAGTACTTC.